The 32 T cell receptor beta chains in this list originate from one sample, sequenced in a study of T-cell reconstitution after alpha-beta-depleted transplantation in children. Unique molecular identifiers were incorporated during preparation of the TCRbeta library. MiXCR was run by TCRdb on the PCR reads, yielding one entry per CDR3 protein. Among about 610,000 distinct CDR3 sequences listed, about 10% were seen once. Sequencing was performed on PBMCs from the stem cell graft donor, taken from the stem cell graft. The receptors come from a human donor who donated a stem cell graft to a child with acute myeloid leukemia.

The chain has TRBV4-3 and TRBJ2-1; weak D call: TRBD1 (5 bases). Trimming pared 0 bases from V and 0 bases from J, leaving 9 bases between. The CDR3 sequence is 16 residues long. The V gene's germline CDR1 is LGHNA and CDR2 YSLEER. CDR3 bases: TGCGCCAGCAGCCAAGAACAGGCGATCTCCTACAATGAGCAGTTCTTC. This sequence encodes CASSQEQAISYNEQFF.

The chain has TRBV3-1 and TRBJ2-7; the D gene is possibly TRBD1 (6 bases). V lost 5 bases, J lost 12 bases, and 17 bases lay in between. The length of the CDR3 is 12 residues. Germline V gene sequence: CDR1 LGHDT, CDR2 YNNKEL (reference sequence). The CDR3: CASSSGTTKLYF. DNA for the CDR3: TGTGCCAGCAGCTCCGGGACAACGAAACTGTACTTC.

This clonotype appeared a few times. The chain carries TRBV29-1 and TRBJ2-2, with unresolved D. The CDR3 covers 14 residues. The germline V gene encodes CDR1 SQVTM and CDR2 ANQGSEA. V was trimmed by 3 bases and J by 0 bases, leaving 8 bases between them. CDR3 loop: CSVDANANTGELFF. CDR3 coding DNA: TGCAGCGTTGATGCTAACGCGAACACCGGGGAGCTGTTTTTT.

This chain joins TRBV18 and TRBJ2-3; TRBD2 matches 13 bases. CDR1 is KGHSH, CDR2 LQKENI, per germline. The CDR3 extends over 17 amino acids. V gave up 3 bases and J gave up 7 bases; unmatched junction bases: 10. CDR3 in DNA: TGTGCCAGCTCACCCACAATACTAGCGGGAGGGCCAAATACGCAGTATTTT. Translation gives CASSPTILAGGPNTQYF. The full variable domain, its missing parts supplied by reference TRBV18 and TRBJ2-3, is NAGVMQNPRHLVRRRGQEARLRCSPMKGHSHVYWYRQLPEEGLKFMVYLQKENIIDESGMPKERFSAEFPKEGPSILRIQQVVRGDSAAYFCASSPTILAGGPNTQYFGPGTRLTVL.

This clonotype was observed at least ten times. The V and J genes are TRBV12-3 or TRBV12-4 and TRBJ2-5; D is unclear. V shed 5 bases and J shed 6 bases, with 13 bases lying between them. CDR3 length: 13 residues. CDR3 loop: CASSLDSVQTQYF. CDR3 DNA: TGTGCCAGCAGTCTTGACTCGGTCCAGACCCAGTACTTC.

This clonotype was seen repeatedly, ten times or more. The rearrangement links TRBV20-1 to TRBJ1-1; D remains unclear. The CDR3 runs 13 residues. The V end lost 4 bases, the J end lost 1 base, and 10 bases lay between the germline ends. From germline, CDR1 is DFQATT and CDR2 SNEGSKA (reference sequence). CDR3 in DNA: TGCAGTGCTACCCCGGGAAGGAACACTGAAGCTTTCTTT. Encoded protein: CSATPGRNTEAFF.

This clonotype was seen only a few times. The chain links TRBV20-1 to TRBJ2-1; the D gene is possibly TRBD1 (6 bases). From germline, CDR1 is DFQATT and CDR2 SNEGSKA (reference sequence). Trimming pared 5 bases from V and 0 bases from J, leaving 11 bases between. The CDR3 is made up of 14 amino acids. The CDR3 here is CSAVTGSSYNEQFF. CDR3 nucleotide sequence: TGCAGTGCTGTAACAGGGAGCTCCTACAATGAGCAGTTCTTC.

This clonotype was counted at least ten times. The chain couples TRBV12-3 or TRBV12-4 to TRBJ2-1, with 10 bases identical to TRBD2. CDR3 size: 17 residues. V gave up 1 base and J gave up 8 bases; unmatched junction bases: 11. As DNA, the CDR3 is TGTGCCAGCAGTTTAGAAGCCAGCGGGAGGGCGGTCGATGAGCAGTTCTTC. Translating gives CASSLEASGRAVDEQFF.

This clonotype was detected only a few times. The chain employs TRBV30 and TRBJ2-4; D is possibly TRBD1 (5 bases). Germline assignment: CDR1 GTSNPN and CDR2 SVGIG (reference sequence). This CDR3 spans 12 amino acids. With 1 base removed from V and 9 bases from J, the gap between germline ends came to 10 bases. The CDR3 coding sequence is TGTGCCTGGAGTGAGGACATAATCATTCAGTACTTC. It codes for CAWSEDIIIQYF.

This clonotype was recorded many times. V is TRBV6-5 and J is TRBJ2-3; 8 bases agree with TRBD2. Germline CDR1 and CDR2: MNHEY and SVGAGI. V was clipped by 5 bases and J by 6 bases; unmatched bases: 7. The CDR3 runs to 14 residues. CDR3 region: CASSREGLWDTQYF. For the CDR3, the DNA is TGTGCCAGCAGTCGGGAGGGCCTCTGGGATACGCAGTATTTT.

This clonotype has a count of ten or more. The J gene is TRBJ2-1, the V gene TRBV6-2 or TRBV6-3, with TRBD1 matching over 10 bases. The germline gives CDR1 MNHEY, CDR2 SVGEGT. V dropped 6 bases and J dropped 2; count of bases not matched to a gene: 7. The CDR3 totals 16 residues. The CDR3 region has the DNA TGTGCCAGCAGCCTAAAGGGACAGGGGACCTACAATGAGCAGTTCTTC. The encoded protein is CASSLKGQGTYNEQFF.

This clonotype was recorded many times. The CDR3 coding sequence is TGTGCCTGGAGTTCCCCGTATAGAAACTTTCACTATGGCTACACCTTC. This translates into CAWSSPYRNFHYGYTF. The chain uses TRBV30 and TRBJ1-2; D is undetermined. Trimming cost V 2 bases and J 3 bases, with 19 bases left between them. This CDR3 spans 16 amino acids. CDR1 and CDR2 from the germline V gene are GTSNPN and SVGIG (reference sequence).

This clonotype was seen only a few times. The rearrangement links TRBV12-3 or TRBV12-4 to TRBJ2-7, with D perhaps TRBD1 (6 bases). CDR3 length: 14 amino acids. With 4 bases removed from V and 0 bases from J, the gap between germline ends came to 10 bases. The CDR3 region is CASSSDRNSYEQYF. In nucleotides, the CDR3 is TGTGCCAGCAGTTCCGACAGGAACTCCTACGAGCAGTACTTC.

The gene calls are TRBV20-1 and TRBJ2-1, with 10 nucleotides matching TRBD2. In germline, CDR1 is DFQATT, CDR2 SNEGSKA (reference sequence). With 5 bases clipped from V and 4 bases from J, the junction kept 2 bases outside the gene matches. The CDR3 contains 13 residues. The CDR3 protein is CSAPLAGYNEQFF. As DNA, the CDR3 is TGCAGTGCTCCACTAGCGGGGTACAATGAGCAGTTCTTC.

This chain connects TRBV6-1 to TRBJ2-7; D may be TRBD2 (5 bases). Trimming cost V 1 base and J 0 bases, with 7 bases left between them. Looked up from germline, CDR1 is MNHNS and CDR2 is SASEGT. This CDR3 has 14 amino acids. The CDR3 sequence: CASSEGTHSYEQYF. DNA for the CDR3: TGTGCCAGCAGTGAAGGGACTCACTCCTACGAGCAGTACTTC.

Many counts were recorded for this clonotype. The chain is built from TRBV4-3 and TRBJ2-3, with D possibly being TRBD1 (5 bases). CDR3 length: 15 residues. Germline values: CDR1 LGHNA, CDR2 YSLEER. V lost 0 bases and J lost 2, with 9 bases in between. CDR3 residues: CASSQEYRNTDTQYF. CDR3 nucleotides: TGCGCCAGCAGCCAAGAATACAGGAACACAGATACGCAGTATTTT.

This clonotype was seen repeatedly, ten times or more. This sequence joins TRBV20-1 and TRBJ2-6; D ambiguous. Germline CDR1 is DFQATT and CDR2 is SNEGSKA (reference sequence). V was cut by 2 bases and J by 1 base, with 6 bases left in between. The CDR3 is 14 amino acids. This CDR3 is CSARSLSGANVLTF. CDR3 nucleotides: TGCAGTGCTAGAAGCCTTTCTGGGGCCAACGTCCTGACTTTC.

This clonotype was counted only a few times. Relative to the germline gene, one junction end is altered; a read error may explain this. This chain uses TRBV7-7 with TRBJ2-2, with D unresolved. The length of the CDR3 is 14 residues. Germline CDR1 is SSHAT and CDR2 is FNYEAQ (reference sequence). The DNA of the CDR3 is TGTGCTAGCAGCTTATCGGTGGGCACCGGGGAGCTGTTTTTT. Its translation: CASSLSVGTGELFF.

This clonotype appeared many times. The genes are TRBV3-1 and TRBJ2-7; 8 bases agree with TRBD1. Germline assignment: CDR1 LGHDT and CDR2 YNNKEL (reference sequence). The CDR3 sequence is 15 residues long. After removal of 0 bases from V and 8 bases from J, the junction contained 9 bases not matched to a gene. The CDR3 DNA reads TGTGCCAGCAGCCAAGATGGACAGGGCAAGGCACAGCAGTACTTC. It encodes CASSQDGQGKAQQYF.

This chain connects TRBV20-1 to TRBJ2-7, with TRBD2 matching over 11 bases. Per the germline V gene, CDR1 is DFQATT and CDR2 is SNEGSKA (reference sequence). This CDR3 is 14 amino acids long. V was clipped by 2 bases and J by 7 bases; unmatched bases: 7. This chain's CDR3 is CSARLAGGQGEQYF. CDR3 nucleotides: TGCAGTGCTAGATTAGCGGGAGGGCAGGGGGAGCAGTACTTC.

The chain uses TRBV14 and TRBJ2-1; D is uncertain. Germline-derived CDR1 and CDR2 are SGHDN and FVKESK. V shed 4 bases and J shed 8 bases, with 9 bases lying between them. The CDR3 has 12 amino acids. Here the CDR3 reads CASSPELDEQFF. In DNA form, the CDR3 reads TGTGCCAGCAGCCCAGAACTGGATGAGCAGTTCTTC.

This clonotype was recorded a few times. The chain couples TRBV7-9 to TRBJ1-5; perhaps TRBD1 as D (5 bases). The V end was cut by 4 bases, the J end by 3 bases, with 16 bases between. This CDR3 contains 16 residues. Per germline, CDR1 SEHNR and CDR2 FQNEAQ (reference sequence). The CDR3 region has the DNA TGTGCCAGCAGCTCAGGATCGGGACTTCCCAATCAGCCCCAGCATTTT. Translated: CASSSGSGLPNQPQHF.

The J gene is TRBJ2-7, the V gene TRBV20-1; 9 bases are a match to TRBD2. Germline CDR1 DFQATT, CDR2 SNEGSKA (reference sequence). The CDR3 length is 19 residues. V shed 5 bases, J shed 0 bases, and the junction held 20 bases outside the gene matches. The CDR3: CSAPRIPLAGRTSSYEQYF. DNA for the CDR3: TGCAGTGCTCCCCGTATCCCCCTAGCGGGAAGGACAAGCTCCTACGAGCAGTACTTC.

The sample holds a few counts of this clonotype. The rearrangement uses TRBV7-2 and TRBJ2-7; D uncertain. This CDR3 region has 14 residues. The germline V gene has CDR1 SGHTA and CDR2 FQGNSA. Trimming removed 1 base from V and 10 bases from J, with 17 bases in between. The CDR3 is CASSLGGQAMRQYF. The CDR3 bases are TGTGCCAGCAGCTTAGGAGGCCAGGCTATGAGACAGTACTTC.

This clonotype came up a few times. The chain has TRBV6-6 and TRBJ1-3; 7 positions agree with TRBD1. Trimming at V came to 6 bases and at J to 10 bases, leaving 9 bases not matched to a gene. The CDR3 has 13 amino acids. Germline V CDR1 and CDR2: MNHNY, SVGAGI (reference sequence). The CDR3 region has the DNA TGTGCCAGCAGCCCTAGGACAGGCAAGACCATATATTTT. Amino acid sequence: CASSPRTGKTIYF.

This clonotype appeared a few times. The chain combines TRBV12-3 or TRBV12-4 with TRBJ2-7; TRBD2 agrees at 12 bases. The CDR3 consists of 14 residues. V gave up 6 bases and J gave up 6 bases; unmatched junction bases: 6. DNA of the CDR3: TGTGCCAGCAGCCGACTAGCGGGAGTAGTCGAGCAGTACTTC. Its translation is CASSRLAGVVEQYF.

In its sample, this clonotype was seen many times. The rearrangement joins TRBV5-1 to TRBJ1-5, with D hard to call. The CDR3 sequence is 13 residues long. The germline V and J ends were trimmed by 2 bases and 4 bases, with 7 bases remaining between them. Germline V gives CDR1 SGHRS, CDR2 YFSETQ. The CDR3 here is CASSFSENQPQHF. In DNA form, the CDR3 reads TGCGCCAGCAGCTTTTCAGAAAATCAGCCCCAGCATTTT.

The rearrangement joins TRBV5-1 to TRBJ2-1, with D possibly TRBD2 on 6 matching bases. Germline V gene lookup returns CDR1 SGHRS and CDR2 YFSETQ. This CDR3 region has 14 residues. V lost 7 bases and J 4 bases, leaving 15 bases between the germline ends. The DNA for the CDR3 is TGCGCCAGCGCCCGAGGAGGGGATTACAATGAGCAGTTCTTC. Amino acids: CASARGGDYNEQFF.

This clonotype was seen more than once but under ten times. The chain recombines TRBV4-3 with TRBJ1-2; weak D call: TRBD1 (6 bases). Between the trimmed V and J ends, which lost 0 bases and 1 base, there was a span of 12 bases. CDR3 length equals 16 residues. Germline V gene lookup returns CDR1 LGHNA and CDR2 YSLEER. Here the CDR3 DNA reads TGCGCCAGCAGCCAAGACAGGGGAAACCTTAACTATGGCTACACCTTC. Translated, it gives CASSQDRGNLNYGYTF.

There are many counts of this clonotype. V usage is TRBV19 and J usage is TRBJ1-5, with D tentatively TRBD1 (6 bases). V lost 8 bases and J lost 5, with 10 bases in between. The germline gives CDR1 LNHDA, CDR2 SQIVND (reference sequence). The CDR3 is 12 residues long. CDR3 protein: CASDDRYQPQHF. CDR3 bases: TGTGCCAGTGATGACAGGTATCAGCCCCAGCATTTT.

This clonotype was seen a few times. The chain couples TRBV7-3 to TRBJ2-3, with D perhaps TRBD2 (5 bases). V lost 3 bases and J 4 bases, leaving 17 bases between the germline ends. The CDR3 totals 16 residues. Germline V gene sequence: CDR1 SGHTA, CDR2 FQGTGA. CDR3 nucleotide sequence: TGTGCCAGCAGCTTGGGCGTTGGACTCCGGGCAGATACGCAGTATTTT. This encodes CASSLGVGLRADTQYF.

This clonotype was counted at least ten times. V gene TRBV20-1 combines with J gene TRBJ2-7, with D possibly TRBD1 on 6 matching bases. This CDR3 has 12 amino acids. V was clipped by 2 bases and J by 2 bases, with 7 bases between them. Germline V CDR1 and CDR2: DFQATT, SNEGSKA (reference sequence). The CDR3 reads CSARQGTYEQYF. The CDR3 nucleotides are TGCAGTGCTAGACAGGGGACCTACGAGCAGTACTTC.